The 14 T cell receptor beta chains reported below all come from one sample, sequenced in a study of molecular identifiers for immune sequencing clone quantification. TCRdb reanalysed the PCR reads using MiXCR and keeps one entry per CDR3 protein. This table has 70,000 to 95,000 distinct CDR3 sequences, roughly 19% appearing once. Input material: naive CD8+ T cells from blood, with Jurkat cell RNA spiked in. Subset described: FACS-sorted CD8+CD4-CCR7+CD45RA+ naive T cells. The origin of the receptors is a human donor in good health. Some libraries in this study had Jurkat cell RNA spiked in.

This clonotype was seen at least ten times. This chain connects TRBV10-3 to TRBJ2-3; 8 bases match TRBD2. The junction had 3 bases not matched to a gene; V was cut back by 3 bases and J by 1 base. The CDR3 loop spans 15 amino acids. The germline gives CDR1 ENHRY, CDR2 SYGVKD. The CDR3 here is CAISDSGGGTDTQYF. CDR3 coding DNA: TGTGCCATCAGTGACTCGGGGGGGGGCACAGATACGCAGTATTTT.

This clonotype was seen many times. The chain is built from TRBV4-1 and TRBJ2-7, with TRBD2 matching 10 bases. Germline values: CDR1 MGHRA, CDR2 YSYEKL. The CDR3 is 16 amino acids. The V and J ends lost 4 bases and 3 bases, in that order; junction bases with no gene match: 9. The CDR3 DNA is TGCGCCAGCAGCCCAGCCCCGGGACTAGCGCGCTACGAGCAGTACTTC. Protein sequence: CASSPAPGLARYEQYF.

This clonotype has a count of ten or more. The chain combines TRBV6-2 or TRBV6-3 with TRBJ2-7, with unresolved D. Germline CDR1 MNHEY, CDR2 SVGEGT. The V end lost 2 bases, the J end lost 1 base, and 3 bases lay between the germline ends. The CDR3 has 12 residues. This CDR3 is CASSYRSYEQYF. Here the CDR3 DNA reads TGTGCCAGCAGTTACCGGTCCTACGAGCAGTACTTC.

This clonotype was counted ten times or more. The chain has TRBV14 and TRBJ2-7; 7 nucleotides line up with TRBD1. V shed 2 bases, J shed 0 bases, and the junction held 4 bases outside the gene matches. Per the germline V gene, CDR1 is SGHDN and CDR2 is FVKESK. This CDR3 region has 15 residues. The CDR3 region has the DNA TGTGCCAGCAGCCAAATGTCAGGGGGCTCCTACGAGCAGTACTTC. Amino acids: CASSQMSGGSYEQYF.

The chain recombines TRBV21-1 with TRBJ1-2; the table's D call, TRBD1, has no DNA check behind it. TRBV21-1 is a known pseudogene. The CDR3 is made up of 13 amino acids. The CDR3, as DNA: TGTGCCAGCAGGGGATCAGGGGGCTATGGCTACACCTTC. Its translation: CASRGSGGYGYTF.

This chain uses TRBV7-9 with TRBJ2-3; 7 positions match TRBD2. CDR1 and CDR2 from the germline V gene are SEHNR and FQNEAQ (reference sequence). This CDR3 comprises 19 residues. J gave up 3 bases and V 0 bases, and 15 bases lay outside the gene matches. This CDR3 reads CASSLAHREWEGTTDTQYF. CDR3 coding DNA: TGTGCCAGCAGCTTAGCCCACCGGGAGTGGGAGGGCACGACAGATACGCAGTATTTT.

The genes are TRBV24-1 and TRBJ2-7, with TRBD2 matching 12 bases. The germline V gene encodes CDR1 KGHDR and CDR2 SFDVKD. The junction had 7 bases not matched to a gene; V was cut back by 8 bases and J by 0 bases. There are 16 residues in the CDR3. As DNA, the CDR3 is TGTGCCACCACGGGACTAGCGGGCGAAAGCTCCTACGAGCAGTACTTC. Translation gives CATTGLAGESSYEQYF.

This clonotype was recorded at least ten times. The J gene is TRBJ1-1, the V gene TRBV6-2 or TRBV6-3; D unclear. The V gene lost 4 bases and the J gene lost 4 bases, with 16 bases spanning the gap. The CDR3 covers 15 residues. Looked up from germline, CDR1 is MNHEY and CDR2 is SVGEGT. The CDR3 spells CASSSGQYEVTEAFF. The CDR3 region has the DNA TGTGCCAGCAGTTCGGGTCAGTATGAAGTCACTGAAGCTTTCTTT.

On this clonotype itself: A much larger clone differs by one base, so this may be a read error. The V and J genes are TRBV27 and TRBJ2-5; D is ambiguous. CDR3 size: 12 residues. Germline lookup yields CDR1 MNHEY and CDR2 SMNVEV (reference sequence). V was cut by 8 bases and J by 2 bases, with 9 bases left in between. In nucleotides, the CDR3 is TGTGCCAGCGGTCCAAATCAAGAGACCCAGTACTTC. It yields the protein CASGPNQETQYF.

This clonotype was found many times. The CDR3 region has the DNA TGTGCCAGCAGCGCTGAGGGGCGATGGGACGAGCAGTACTTC. Translating gives CASSAEGRWDEQYF. J is TRBJ2-7 and V is TRBV5-5; either TRBD1 or TRBD2 may supply D (5 bases each). This CDR3 is 14 amino acids long. The V gene's germline CDR1 is SGHKS and CDR2 YYEKEE (reference sequence). V lost 4 bases and J lost 5, with 16 bases in between. The entire variable domain, with the rest obtained from reference TRBV5-5 and TRBJ2-7, is as follows: DAGVTQSPTHLIKTRGQQVTLRCSPISGHKSVSWYQQVLGQGPQFIFQYYEKEERGRGNFPDRFSARQFPNYSSELNVNALLLGDSALYLCASSAEGRWDEQYFGPGTRLTVT.

This clonotype occurred many times. The V and J genes are TRBV20-1 and TRBJ1-2; 9 bases fit TRBD1. Unmatched junction bases numbered 4, after V lost 1 base and J lost 1 base. The CDR3 contains 15 residues. Per the germline V gene, CDR1 is DFQATT and CDR2 is SNEGSKA (reference sequence). The CDR3 reads CSARVPGQGNYGYTF. The CDR3 bases are TGCAGTGCTAGAGTCCCGGGACAGGGTAACTATGGCTACACCTTC.

This clonotype appeared a few times. This may come from a read error, since a much larger clone is one base off. The chain recombines TRBV20-1 with TRBJ2-7, with TRBD2 identical over 8 bases. The trim removed 3 bases at V and 0 bases at J, leaving 10 bases unmatched. The germline CDR1 and CDR2 sequences are DFQATT and SNEGSKA (reference sequence). The CDR3 length is 16 residues. CDR3 nucleotide sequence: TGCAGTGCTAGGGATATGCGGGGGGTCTTCTCCTACGAGCAGTACTTC. Translation gives CSARDMRGVFSYEQYF.

CDR3 sequence: CASRPISGRFGEQYF. CDR3 coding DNA: TGTGCCAGCAGGCCAATTAGCGGGCGCTTCGGCGAGCAGTACTTC. The chain carries TRBV27 and TRBJ2-7, with 7 bases identical to TRBD2. V was clipped by 6 bases and J by 6 bases; unmatched bases: 14. The germline V gene has CDR1 MNHEY and CDR2 SMNVEV (reference sequence). The CDR3 totals 15 residues.

In this sample, this clonotype turned up many times. The CDR3 region is CASSQEVAGAVEQFF. The CDR3 region has the DNA TGTGCCAGCAGCCAAGAGGTAGCGGGAGCGGTTGAGCAGTTCTTC. The chain has TRBV4-2 and TRBJ2-1; 9 bases map to TRBD2. V was pared by 0 bases and J by 9 bases, with 6 bases of the junction left unmatched. The CDR3 runs 15 residues. CDR1 LGHNA and CDR2 YNFKEQ come from the germline V gene.